The 21 T cell receptor beta chains below were found in one sample sequenced in a study of T cell repertoires in cytomegalovirus infection. One entry per CDR3 protein results from TCRdb running MiXCR on the reads. Of some 300,000 distinct CDR3 sequences in the sample, approximately 10% were seen once. The specimen sequenced was PBMCs. These receptors came from a human donor in good health (CMV status not recorded). Some clones in this sample may be carry-over from other donors' samples.

This clonotype was seen only a few times. The rearrangement links TRBV29-1 to TRBJ2-1, with a weak D call TRBD1 (6 bases). V was trimmed by 0 bases and J by 0 bases, leaving 6 bases between them. Germline V gene data show CDR1 as SQVTM and CDR2 as ANQGSEA. There are 14 residues in the CDR3. The DNA for the CDR3 is TGCAGCGTTGAAGACAGGGGCTCCTACAATGAGCAGTTCTTC. Encoded protein: CSVEDRGSYNEQFF.

This clonotype was observed at least ten times. The chain links TRBV7-2 to TRBJ2-7, with unresolved D. The CDR3 runs 13 residues. The ends were cut back, 3 bases at V and 3 bases at J, with 9 bases in the middle. Germline CDR1 is SGHTA and CDR2 is FQGNSA. CDR3 sequence reads: CASSFKAGYEQYF. CDR3 sequence (DNA): TGTGCCAGCAGCTTTAAGGCCGGCTACGAGCAGTACTTC. The whole variable domain, remainder taken from reference TRBV7-2 and TRBJ2-7, is GAGVSQSPSNKVTEKGKDVELRCDPISGHTALYWYRQSLGQGLEFLIYFQGNSAPDKSGLPSDRFSAERTGGSVSTLTIQRTQQEDSAVYLCASSFKAGYEQYFGPGTRLTVT.

This clonotype was seen ten or more times. V usage is TRBV28 and J usage is TRBJ2-3, with 14 bases aligning to TRBD2. The CDR3 sequence is 17 residues long. CDR1 and CDR2 (germline): MDHEN, SYDVKM. V was pared by 10 bases and J by 5 bases, with 14 bases of the junction left unmatched. Here the CDR3 reads CAISGLAGDIFRDTQYF. DNA for the CDR3: TGTGCCATCTCGGGACTAGCGGGGGACATTTTCAGAGATACGCAGTATTTT.

This clonotype was picked up a small number of times. The gene calls are TRBV7-4 and TRBJ1-4, with TRBD1 as a possible D gene (5 bases). The ends were cut back, 3 bases at V and 16 bases at J, with 18 bases in the middle. CDR3 size: 13 residues. The germline V gene has CDR1 SGHVT and CDR2 SQSDAQ. CDR3: CASSLGREASPFF. CDR3 DNA: TGTGCCAGCAGCTTGGGACGGGAAGCCAGCCCGTTTTTT.

Ten or more counts support this clonotype. The chain carries TRBV18 and TRBJ2-7; D might be TRBD2 (5 bases). CDR1 is KGHSH and CDR2 is LQKENI in the germline V gene. The V end lost 0 bases, the J end lost 6 bases, and 18 bases lay between the germline ends. The CDR3 runs 16 residues. CDR3 DNA sequence: TGTGCCAGCTCACCACCGGTCGACGGACTCATGACCGAGCAGTACTTC. This codes for CASSPPVDGLMTEQYF.

This clonotype was observed at least ten times. The V gene is TRBV7-9, the J gene TRBJ1-6; D remains ambiguous. Germline V gene sequence: CDR1 SEHNR, CDR2 FQNEAQ (reference sequence). The CDR3 is 11 amino acids. The germline V and J ends were trimmed by 5 bases and 10 bases, with 6 bases remaining between them. The CDR3 loop is CASSGSSPLHF. Here the CDR3 DNA reads TGTGCCAGCAGCGGGAGCTCACCCCTCCACTTT.

This clonotype was detected many times. V is TRBV3-1 and J is TRBJ2-1; 9 bases match TRBD1. The V gene end was trimmed by 8 bases and the J gene end by 9 bases; junction bases not matched to a gene: 8. CDR1 is LGHDT, CDR2 YNNKEL, per germline (reference sequence). CDR3 size: 13 residues. The CDR3 is CASGRTGAVEQFF. DNA for the CDR3: TGTGCCAGCGGACGGACAGGGGCGGTTGAGCAGTTCTTC.

The genes are TRBV19 and TRBJ2-7, with unresolved D. The V end was cut by 7 bases, the J end by 3 bases, with 10 bases between. The CDR3 totals 12 residues. CDR1 and CDR2 (germline): LNHDA, SQIVND (reference sequence). CDR3 bases: TGTGCCAGTAACAGTCCCGACTACGAGCAGTACTTC. It translates to CASNSPDYEQYF.

This clonotype was seen a few times. The V gene is TRBV23-1, the J gene TRBJ1-5; D perhaps matches TRBD1 (5 bases). TRBV23-1 counts as an open reading frame of uncertain function. This CDR3 region has 18 residues. Trimming shortened V by 4 bases and J by 2 bases, and 21 bases separated the two germline ends. CDR3 sequence (DNA): TGCGCCAGCAGTCGCCCCCCCTTGGGGCCCAACGGCAATCAGCCCCAGCATTTT. It yields the protein CASSRPPLGPNGNQPQHF.

Ten or more counts support this clonotype. The CDR3 loop reads CASSLGGAGEAFF. As DNA, the CDR3 is TGTGCCAGCAGTTTAGGTGGAGCAGGGGAAGCTTTCTTT. The chain combines TRBV27 with TRBJ1-1; tentatively, D is TRBD1 (5 bases). The CDR3 contains 13 residues. The ends were cut back, 2 bases at V and 8 bases at J, with 12 bases in the middle. CDR1 is MNHEY, CDR2 SMNVEV, per germline (reference sequence).

This clonotype was detected ten times or more. V gene TRBV7-2 combines with J gene TRBJ1-1; 11 bases fit TRBD1. The CDR3 consists of 15 residues. The V gene end was trimmed by 5 bases and the J gene end by 4 bases; junction bases not matched to a gene: 6. Germline CDR1 and CDR2: SGHTA and FQGNSA. CDR3 sequence: CASSMSGTGGTEAFF. The CDR3 bases are TGTGCCAGCAGCATGTCCGGGACAGGGGGCACTGAAGCTTTCTTT.

This chain connects TRBV15 to TRBJ2-5; 9 bases are shared with TRBD2. V dropped 8 bases and J dropped 0; count of bases not matched to a gene: 4. The CDR3 extends over 14 amino acids. Germline V lookup: CDR1 LNHNV, CDR2 YYDKDF (reference sequence). Written as DNA, the CDR3 is TGTGCCACCGTGGCGGGGGGGCACCAAGAGACCCAGTACTTC. It encodes CATVAGGHQETQYF.

This clonotype appeared many times. This chain links TRBV7-2 with TRBJ1-1; TRBD1 aligns across 8 bases. The CDR3 is 16 residues long. V lost 5 bases, J lost 0 bases, and 8 bases stayed unmatched. CDR1 is SGHTA and CDR2 is FQGNSA in the germline V gene. CDR3 sequence: CASSLRTGTMNTEAFF. CDR3 nucleotide sequence: TGTGCCAGCAGCCTTCGGACAGGGACGATGAACACTGAAGCTTTCTTT.

This clonotype was observed many times. The chain employs TRBV20-1 and TRBJ2-1; D possibly corresponds to TRBD2 (7 bases). This CDR3 is built from 15 residues. Trimming stripped 2 bases from V and 2 bases from J, with 13 bases between. Germline V gene lookup returns CDR1 DFQATT and CDR2 SNEGSKA (reference sequence). The CDR3 DNA sequence: TGCAGTGCTAGAAGGGGGGGTAGGACCTACAATGAGCAGTTCTTC. Translation gives CSARRGGRTYNEQFF.

This clonotype was observed many times. CDR3 nucleotide sequence: TGTGCCAGCAGTAGTCTTCGGCCGTTCGGACTGTTTTTT. This gives the protein CASSSLRPFGLFF. The genes are TRBV28 and TRBJ1-4; D gene unclear. Trimming took 5 bases from V and 13 from J, leaving 17 bases between them. From germline, CDR1 is MDHEN and CDR2 SYDVKM. The CDR3 is 13 amino acids.

This clonotype was counted at least ten times. The chain uses TRBV19 and TRBJ1-2; D unclear. This CDR3 has 15 residues. V was shortened by 5 bases and J by 7 bases, with 20 bases between the two germline ends. Per the germline V gene, CDR1 is LNHDA and CDR2 is SQIVND (reference sequence). The CDR3 DNA is TGTGCCAGTAGTCCAACGCCGGACGGTAATAGTGGCTACACCTTC. It codes for CASSPTPDGNSGYTF.

The table lists this clonotype with many counts. V gene TRBV7-2 combines with J gene TRBJ2-7; D is perhaps TRBD1 or TRBD2 (5 bases each). CDR1 is SGHTA, CDR2 FQGNSA, per germline. CDR3 size: 16 residues. The V end lost 5 bases, the J end lost 4 bases, and 21 bases lay between the germline ends. The CDR3 spells CASSLGSGRWAYEQYF. CDR3 DNA: TGTGCCAGCAGCCTGGGCTCGGGACGGTGGGCTTACGAGCAGTACTTC.

This clonotype was found many times. The V gene is TRBV12-3 or TRBV12-4, the J gene TRBJ2-7, with D possibly TRBD2 on 5 matching bases. With 7 bases removed from V and 6 bases from J, the gap between germline ends came to 16 bases. This CDR3 has 13 amino acids. CDR3 region: CASNREVKGEQYF. CDR3 sequence (DNA): TGTGCCAGCAATCGGGAAGTGAAAGGCGAGCAGTACTTC.

This clonotype was found many times. The chain couples TRBV24-1 to TRBJ2-3, with 11 bases aligning to TRBD1. V trimming: 3 bases; J trimming: 4 bases; junction bases outside the gene matches: 11. This CDR3 spans 18 amino acids. Per the germline V gene, CDR1 is KGHDR and CDR2 is SFDVKD. Here the CDR3 DNA reads TGTGCCACCAGTGATCCCGGACAGGGGGCTTCGGGTTCAGATACGCAGTATTTT. It translates to CATSDPGQGASGSDTQYF.

The sample holds a few counts of this clonotype. The V gene is TRBV10-3, the J gene TRBJ2-3, with a possible D match to TRBD2 (6 bases). In germline, CDR1 is ENHRY, CDR2 SYGVKD. V lost 0 bases to trimming and J lost 3 bases, with 10 bases between them. This CDR3 spans 15 amino acids. The CDR3 DNA reads TGTGCCATCAGTGAGTCAATGGCGGGGACAGATACGCAGTATTTT. The encoded protein is CAISESMAGTDTQYF.

This clonotype came up many times. The J gene is TRBJ2-5, the V gene TRBV7-2; TRBD1 is a possible D gene (6 bases). Germline V gene sequence: CDR1 SGHTA, CDR2 FQGNSA. The CDR3 runs 14 residues. V gave up 5 bases and J gave up 4 bases, with 14 bases separating them. This CDR3 reads CASSPRTARETQYF. The CDR3 bases are TGTGCCAGCAGCCCTCGGACAGCCCGAGAGACCCAGTACTTC.